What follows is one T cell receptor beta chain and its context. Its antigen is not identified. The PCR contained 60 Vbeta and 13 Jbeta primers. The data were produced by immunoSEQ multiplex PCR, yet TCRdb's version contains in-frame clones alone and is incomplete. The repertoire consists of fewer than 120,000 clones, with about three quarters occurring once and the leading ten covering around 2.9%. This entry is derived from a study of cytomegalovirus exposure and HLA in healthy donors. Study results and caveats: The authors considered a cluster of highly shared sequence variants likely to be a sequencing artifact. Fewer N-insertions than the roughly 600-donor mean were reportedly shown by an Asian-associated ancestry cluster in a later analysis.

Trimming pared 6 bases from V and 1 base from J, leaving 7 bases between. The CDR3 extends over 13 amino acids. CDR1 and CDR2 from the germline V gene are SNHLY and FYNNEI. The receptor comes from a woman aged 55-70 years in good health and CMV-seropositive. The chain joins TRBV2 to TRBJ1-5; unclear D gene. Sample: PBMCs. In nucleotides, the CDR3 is TGTGCCAGCAGGGTAGAAAGCAATCAGCCCCAGCATTTT. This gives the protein CASRVESNQPQHF.